The 4 T cell receptor beta chains presented below share a single source sample, sequenced in a study of cytomegalovirus exposure and HLA in healthy donors. A multiplex PCR was run with 60 Vbeta primers and 13 Jbeta primers. The data were produced by immunoSEQ multiplex PCR, yet TCRdb's version contains in-frame clones alone and is incomplete. The sample shows under 150,000 clones, around 81% of them seen only once. The specimen was PBMCs. These receptors originate from a man younger than 35 in good health and CMV-seronegative.

The rearrangement joins TRBV4-2 to TRBJ2-7; maybe TRBD2 (5 bases). The CDR3 sequence is 15 residues long. Between the trimmed V and J ends, which lost 3 bases and 3 bases, there was a span of 15 bases. Germline V lookup: CDR1 LGHNA, CDR2 YNFKEQ. Here the CDR3 reads CASSQLHLRGYEQYF. In DNA form, the CDR3 reads TGTGCCAGCAGCCAGTTACACCTCCGGGGCTACGAGCAGTACTTC.

The chain links TRBV7-2 to TRBJ1-6, with D tentatively TRBD1 (6 bases). Trimming pared 7 bases from V and 9 bases from J, leaving 13 bases between. This CDR3 has 13 residues. Germline CDR1 and CDR2: SGHTA and FQGNSA. The CDR3 loop reads CASTIRDTSPLHF. CDR3 in DNA: TGTGCCAGCACCATCCGGGACACTTCACCCCTCCACTTT.

V gene TRBV7-8 combines with J gene TRBJ1-5; D uncertain. CDR3 size: 16 residues. Germline-derived CDR1 and CDR2 are SGHVS and FQNEAQ. Trimming removed 1 base at V and 1 base at J, with 11 bases between. The CDR3 reads CASSLGTGRSNQPQHF. The DNA for the CDR3 is TGTGCCAGCAGCTTAGGAACGGGGAGGAGCAATCAGCCCCAGCATTTT.

This clone was observed once. The sample holds other DNA sequences that translate to the same CDR3. The chain couples TRBV29-1 to TRBJ1-1; the D is unclear. Trimming shortened V by 4 bases and J by 0 bases, and 9 bases separated the two germline ends. The CDR3 sequence is 13 residues long. Germline values: CDR1 SQVTM, CDR2 ANQGSEA. The CDR3 region is CSVAGRLNTEAFF. The CDR3 DNA follows: TGCAGCGTTGCTGGCAGGCTGAACACTGAAGCTTTCTTT.